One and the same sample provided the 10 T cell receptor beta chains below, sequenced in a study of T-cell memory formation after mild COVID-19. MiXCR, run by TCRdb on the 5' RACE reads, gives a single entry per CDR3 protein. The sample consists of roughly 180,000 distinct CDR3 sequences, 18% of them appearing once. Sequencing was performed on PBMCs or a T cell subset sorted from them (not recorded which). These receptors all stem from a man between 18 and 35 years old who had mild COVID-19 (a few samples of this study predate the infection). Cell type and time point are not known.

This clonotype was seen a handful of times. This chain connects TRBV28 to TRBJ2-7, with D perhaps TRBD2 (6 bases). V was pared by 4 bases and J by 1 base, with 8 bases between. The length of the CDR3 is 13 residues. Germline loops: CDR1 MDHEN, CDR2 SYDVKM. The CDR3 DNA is TGTGCCAGCAGTTGGGCGGGGTCCTACGAGCAGTACGTC. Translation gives CASSWAGSYEQYV.

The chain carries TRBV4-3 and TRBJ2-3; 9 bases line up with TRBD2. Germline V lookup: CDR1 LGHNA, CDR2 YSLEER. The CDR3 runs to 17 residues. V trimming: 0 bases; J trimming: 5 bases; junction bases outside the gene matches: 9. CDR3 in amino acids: CASSQDGLAGVVDTQYF. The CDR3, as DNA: TGCGCCAGCAGCCAAGATGGGTTAGCGGGGGTAGTAGATACGCAGTATTTT.

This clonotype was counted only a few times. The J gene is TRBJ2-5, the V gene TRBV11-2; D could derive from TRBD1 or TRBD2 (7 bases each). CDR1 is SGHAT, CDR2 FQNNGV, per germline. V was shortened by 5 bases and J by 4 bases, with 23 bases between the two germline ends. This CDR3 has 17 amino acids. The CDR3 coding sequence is TGTGCCAGCAGCCCCAAGAGGGAGGGGGCGAGTCGAGAGACCCAGTACTTC. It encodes CASSPKREGASRETQYF.

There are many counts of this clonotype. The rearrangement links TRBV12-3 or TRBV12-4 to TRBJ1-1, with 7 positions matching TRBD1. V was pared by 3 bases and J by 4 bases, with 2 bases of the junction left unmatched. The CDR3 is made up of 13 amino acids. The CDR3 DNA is TGTGCCAGCAGTTTCGACAGGGCCACTGAAGCTTTCTTT. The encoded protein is CASSFDRATEAFF.

The CDR3 coding sequence is TGCGCCAGCAGCTTGGGGTCGAAGACCCAGTACTTC. This encodes CASSLGSKTQYF. The V gene is TRBV5-1, the J gene TRBJ2-5; D is ambiguous. This CDR3 comprises 12 residues. Germline V gene data show CDR1 as SGHRS and CDR2 as YFSETQ. Between the trimmed V and J ends, which lost 0 bases and 6 bases, there was a span of 6 bases. The whole variable domain, filled in from reference TRBV5-1 and TRBJ2-5, reads KAGVTQTPRYLIKTRGQQVTLSCSPISGHRSVSWYQQTPGQGLQFLFEYFSETQRNKGNFPGRFSGRQFSNSRSEMNVSTLELGDSALYLCASSLGSKTQYFGPGTRLLVL.

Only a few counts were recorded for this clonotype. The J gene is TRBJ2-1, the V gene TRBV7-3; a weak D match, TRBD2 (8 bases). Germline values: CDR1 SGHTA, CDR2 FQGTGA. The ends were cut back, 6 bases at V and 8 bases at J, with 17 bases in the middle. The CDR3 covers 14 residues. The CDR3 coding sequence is TGTGCCAGCAGTGTGGGACTAGGGGGCCATGAGCAGTTCTTC. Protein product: CASSVGLGGHEQFF.

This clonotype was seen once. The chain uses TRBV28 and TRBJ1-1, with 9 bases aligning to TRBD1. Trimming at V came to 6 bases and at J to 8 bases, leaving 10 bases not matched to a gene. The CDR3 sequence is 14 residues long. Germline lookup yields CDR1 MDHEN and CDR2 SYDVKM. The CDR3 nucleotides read TGTGCCAGCAGCCCTCCCCGACAGGGGGGGGAAGCTTTCTTT. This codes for CASSPPRQGGEAFF.

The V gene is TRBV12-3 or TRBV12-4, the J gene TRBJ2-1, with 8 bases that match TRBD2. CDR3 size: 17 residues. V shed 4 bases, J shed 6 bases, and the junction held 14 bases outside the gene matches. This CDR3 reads CASSYFADSGTGNEQFF. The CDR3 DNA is TGTGCCAGCAGTTATTTCGCGGATAGCGGGACCGGCAATGAGCAGTTCTTC.

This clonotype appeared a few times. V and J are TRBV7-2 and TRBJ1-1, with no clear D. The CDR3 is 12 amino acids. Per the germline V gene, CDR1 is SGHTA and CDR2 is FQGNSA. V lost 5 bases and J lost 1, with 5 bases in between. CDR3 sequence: CASSAWNTEAFF. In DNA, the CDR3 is TGTGCCAGCAGCGCGTGGAACACTGAAGCTTTCTTT.

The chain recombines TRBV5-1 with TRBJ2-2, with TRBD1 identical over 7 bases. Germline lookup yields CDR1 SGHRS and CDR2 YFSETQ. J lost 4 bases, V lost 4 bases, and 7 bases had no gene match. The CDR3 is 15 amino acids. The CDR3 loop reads CASSPGQISTGELFF. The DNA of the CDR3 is TGCGCCAGCAGCCCGGGACAGATATCCACCGGGGAGCTGTTTTTT.